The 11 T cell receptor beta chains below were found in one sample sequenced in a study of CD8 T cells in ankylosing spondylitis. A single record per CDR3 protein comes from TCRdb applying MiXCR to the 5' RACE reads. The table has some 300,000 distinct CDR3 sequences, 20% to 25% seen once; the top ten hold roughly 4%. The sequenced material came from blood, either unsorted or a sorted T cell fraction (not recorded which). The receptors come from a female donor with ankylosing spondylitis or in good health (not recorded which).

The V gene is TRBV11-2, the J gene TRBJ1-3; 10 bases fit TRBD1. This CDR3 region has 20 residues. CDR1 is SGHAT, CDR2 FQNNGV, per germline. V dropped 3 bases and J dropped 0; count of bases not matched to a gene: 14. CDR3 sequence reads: CASSFRDRGHIIPSGNTIYF. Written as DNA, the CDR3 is TGTGCCAGCAGCTTCCGGGACAGGGGCCACATAATCCCCTCTGGAAACACCATATATTTT.

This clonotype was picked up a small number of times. The CDR3 loop is CASSTYANVLTF. CDR3 nucleotide sequence: TGTGCCAGCAGCACTTACGCCAACGTCCTGACTTTC. The gene calls are TRBV11-2 and TRBJ2-6; no clear D gene. Between the trimmed V and J ends, which lost 5 bases and 7 bases, there was a span of 6 bases. This CDR3 is 12 amino acids long. Germline V CDR1 and CDR2: SGHAT, FQNNGV.

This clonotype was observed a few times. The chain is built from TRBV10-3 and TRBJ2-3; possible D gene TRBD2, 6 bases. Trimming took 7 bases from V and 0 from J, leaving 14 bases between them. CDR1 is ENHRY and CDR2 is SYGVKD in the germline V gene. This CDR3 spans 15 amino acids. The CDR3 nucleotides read TGTGCCATCAAGGCTAGCGTTACTAGCACAGATACGCAGTATTTT. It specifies CAIKASVTSTDTQYF.

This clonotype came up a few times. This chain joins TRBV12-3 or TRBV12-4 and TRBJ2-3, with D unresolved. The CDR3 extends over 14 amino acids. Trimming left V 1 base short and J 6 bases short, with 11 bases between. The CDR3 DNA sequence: TGTGCCAGCAGTTTAGGCTGGGGAAGGGATACGCAGTATTTT. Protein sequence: CASSLGWGRDTQYF.

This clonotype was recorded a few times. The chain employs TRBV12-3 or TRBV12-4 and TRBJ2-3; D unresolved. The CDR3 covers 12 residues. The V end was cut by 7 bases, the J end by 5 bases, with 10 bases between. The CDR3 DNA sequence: TGTGCCAGCATTGGGGAAGTAGATACGCAGTATTTT. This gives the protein CASIGEVDTQYF.

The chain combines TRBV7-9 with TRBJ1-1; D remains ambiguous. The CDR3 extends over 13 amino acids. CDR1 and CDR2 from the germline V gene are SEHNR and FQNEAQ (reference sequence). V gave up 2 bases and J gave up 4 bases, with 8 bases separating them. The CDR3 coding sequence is TGTGCCAGCAGCTTAAATCCGGGCACTGAAGCTTTCTTT. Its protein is CASSLNPGTEAFF.

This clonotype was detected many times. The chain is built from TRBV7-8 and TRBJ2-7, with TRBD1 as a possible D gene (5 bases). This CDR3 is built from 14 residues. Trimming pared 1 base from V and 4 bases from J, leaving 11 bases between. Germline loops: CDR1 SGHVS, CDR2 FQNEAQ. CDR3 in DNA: TGTGCCAGCAGCTTAGGGGGCTACGTTTACGAGCAGTACTTC. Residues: CASSLGGYVYEQYF.

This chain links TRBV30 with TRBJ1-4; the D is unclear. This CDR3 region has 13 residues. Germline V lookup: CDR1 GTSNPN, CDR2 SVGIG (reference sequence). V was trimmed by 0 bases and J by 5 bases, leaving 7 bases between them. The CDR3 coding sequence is TGTGCCTGGAGTGTAAGCTCAAATGAAAAACTGTTTTTT. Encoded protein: CAWSVSSNEKLFF. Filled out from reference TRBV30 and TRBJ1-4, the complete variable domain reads SQTIHQWPATLVQPVGSPLSLECTVEGTSNPNLYWYRQAAGRGLQLLFYSVGIGQISSEVPQNLSASRPQDRQFILSSKKLLLSDSGFYLCAWSVSSNEKLFFGSGTQLSVL.

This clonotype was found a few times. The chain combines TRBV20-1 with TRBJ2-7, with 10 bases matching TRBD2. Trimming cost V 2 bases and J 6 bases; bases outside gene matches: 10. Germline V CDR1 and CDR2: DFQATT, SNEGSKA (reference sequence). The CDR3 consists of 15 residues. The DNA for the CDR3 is TGCAGTGCTAGATACCTCGGACTAGCGGACCGCGAGCAGTACTTC. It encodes CSARYLGLADREQYF.

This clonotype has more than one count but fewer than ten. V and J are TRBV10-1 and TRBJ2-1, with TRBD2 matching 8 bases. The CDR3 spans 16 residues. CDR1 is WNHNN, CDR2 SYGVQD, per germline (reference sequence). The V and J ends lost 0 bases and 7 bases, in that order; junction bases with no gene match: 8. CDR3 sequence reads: CASSESKAGVGNEQFF. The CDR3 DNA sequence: TGCGCCAGCAGTGAGTCGAAAGCGGGAGTCGGTAATGAGCAGTTCTTC.

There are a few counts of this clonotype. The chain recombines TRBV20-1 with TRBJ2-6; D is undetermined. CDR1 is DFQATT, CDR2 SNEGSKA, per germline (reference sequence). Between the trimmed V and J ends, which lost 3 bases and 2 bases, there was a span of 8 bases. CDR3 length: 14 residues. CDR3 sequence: CSASWGPGANVLTF. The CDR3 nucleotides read TGCAGTGCTAGTTGGGGTCCTGGGGCCAACGTCCTGACTTTC.